These T cell receptor beta chains were read from a single sample in a study of cytomegalovirus exposure and HLA in healthy donors. The protocol was immunoSEQ multiplex PCR, while the TCRdb copy is restricted to in-frame clones and leaves out a portion. The sample lists more than 110,000 clones, about 94% occurring once. The sample consisted of PBMCs. These receptors came from a man between 18 and 29 years old in good health and CMV-seropositive. Each CDR3 is given with its conserved first and last residue. The order of the fields is clone size, D gene, J gene, V gene, CDR3 protein, CDR3 DNA. D genes are given only for firm matches. Some rows mark clone size as missing; the rest say once, few, many or name a class of expanded clone.

clone_size: -; d_call: -; j_call: TRBJ1-2; v_call: TRBV21-1; cdr3_aa: CASSNGHGSHYGYTF; cdr3_nt: TGTGCCAGCAGCAACGGACACGGTAGCCACTATGGCTACACCTTC
clone_size: -; d_call: TRBD1; j_call: TRBJ2-5; v_call: TRBV5-1; cdr3_aa: CASSSGQAWEETQYF; cdr3_nt: TGCGCCAGCAGCTCAGGACAGGCCTGGGAGGAGACCCAGTACTTC
clone_size: -; d_call: -; j_call: TRBJ2-4; v_call: TRBV4-1; cdr3_aa: CASSQESSGGVTAKNIQYF; cdr3_nt: TGCGCCAGCAGCCAAGAATCCTCAGGAGGGGTTACGGCCAAAAACATTCAGTACTTC
clone_size: once; d_call: -; j_call: TRBJ1-1; v_call: TRBV7-8; cdr3_aa: CASSPTPAPGSPEAFF; cdr3_nt: TGTGCCAGCAGCCCAACACCGGCCCCGGGGAGCCCTGAAGCTTTCTTT
clone_size: once; d_call: TRBD2; j_call: TRBJ2-3; v_call: TRBV5-4; cdr3_aa: CASSEGSGRVSDTQYF; cdr3_nt: TGTGCCAGCAGCGAAGGTAGCGGGAGAGTCTCAGATACGCAGTATTTT
clone_size: -; d_call: TRBD1; j_call: TRBJ1-1; v_call: TRBV9; cdr3_aa: CASSARTGGDTEAFF; cdr3_nt: TGTGCCAGCAGCGCCCGGACAGGGGGGGACACTGAAGCTTTCTTT
clone_size: -; d_call: -; j_call: TRBJ2-7; v_call: TRBV28; cdr3_aa: CASSSHYEQYF; cdr3_nt: TGTGCCAGCAGTTCACACTACGAGCAGTACTTC
clone_size: -; d_call: -; j_call: TRBJ1-2; v_call: TRBV2; cdr3_aa: CASSAANYGYTF; cdr3_nt: TGTGCCAGCAGTGCTGCTAACTATGGCTACACCTTC
clone_size: -; d_call: -; j_call: TRBJ1-3; v_call: TRBV18; cdr3_aa: CASSPLRGVAGNTIYF; cdr3_nt: TGTGCCAGCTCACCACTCAGGGGAGTTGCTGGAAACACCATATATTTT
clone_size: -; d_call: -; j_call: TRBJ2-1; v_call: TRBV28; cdr3_aa: CASRFLDSYNEQFF; cdr3_nt: TGTGCCAGCAGATTCCTGGACAGCTACAATGAGCAGTTCTTC
clone_size: -; d_call: TRBD2; j_call: TRBJ2-3; v_call: TRBV18; cdr3_aa: CASSLLAGDTDTQYF; cdr3_nt: TGTGCCAGCTCCCTACTAGCGGGAGACACAGATACGCAGTATTTT
clone_size: -; d_call: TRBD1; j_call: TRBJ1-2; v_call: TRBV28; cdr3_aa: CASSIGQGEGYTF; cdr3_nt: TGTGCCAGCAGTATAGGACAGGGGGAAGGCTACACCTTC
clone_size: once; d_call: TRBD1; j_call: TRBJ2-1; v_call: TRBV5-6; cdr3_aa: CASRQGQSAYNEQFF; cdr3_nt: TGTGCCAGCAGACAGGGACAGTCCGCCTACAATGAGCAGTTCTTC
clone_size: once; d_call: -; j_call: TRBJ1-3; v_call: TRBV28; cdr3_aa: CASSMGGFSGNTIYF; cdr3_nt: TGTGCCAGCAGTATGGGGGGGTTCTCTGGAAACACCATATATTTT
clone_size: -; d_call: -; j_call: TRBJ2-7; v_call: TRBV25-1; cdr3_aa: CASSVPDSRYEQYF; cdr3_nt: TGTGCCAGCAGTGTCCCGGACAGCCGCTACGAGCAGTACTTC
clone_size: once; d_call: TRBD1; j_call: TRBJ2-7; v_call: TRBV7-9; cdr3_aa: CASSLATGFEQYF; cdr3_nt: TGTGCCAGCAGCTTAGCGACAGGGTTCGAGCAGTACTTC
clone_size: -; d_call: -; j_call: TRBJ1-1; v_call: TRBV9; cdr3_aa: CASSTETGANTEAFF; cdr3_nt: TGTGCCAGCAGCACCGAGACAGGCGCCAACACTGAAGCTTTCTTT
clone_size: -; d_call: TRBD2; j_call: TRBJ2-1; v_call: TRBV27; cdr3_aa: CASRGLGRNEQFF; cdr3_nt: TGTGCCAGCAGGGGACTAGGGCGCAATGAGCAGTTCTTC
clone_size: once; d_call: TRBD1; j_call: TRBJ2-6; v_call: TRBV5-1; cdr3_aa: CASSLVGTGGSGANVLTF; cdr3_nt: TGCGCCAGCAGCCTTGTTGGGACAGGGGGCTCTGGGGCCAACGTCCTGACTTTC
clone_size: -; d_call: TRBD2; j_call: TRBJ2-1; v_call: TRBV2; cdr3_aa: CASAVISGGRKGNEQFF; cdr3_nt: TGTGCCAGCGCCGTGATTAGTGGCGGGAGAAAGGGCAATGAGCAGTTCTTC
clone_size: -; d_call: TRBD2; j_call: TRBJ2-1; v_call: TRBV11-1; cdr3_aa: CASSYDRQAGSYNEQFF; cdr3_nt: TGTGCCAGCAGCTACGACCGACAAGCGGGGAGCTACAATGAGCAGTTCTTC
clone_size: -; d_call: -; j_call: TRBJ2-3; v_call: TRBV18; cdr3_aa: CASSPFPGSIADTQYF; cdr3_nt: TGTGCCAGCTCACCTTTTCCCGGGAGCATCGCAGATACGCAGTATTTT
clone_size: -; d_call: -; j_call: TRBJ1-2; v_call: TRBV7-9; cdr3_aa: CASSKADSYYYGYTF; cdr3_nt: TGTGCCAGCAGCAAGGCAGACAGCTACTACTATGGCTACACCTTC
clone_size: -; d_call: TRBD1; j_call: TRBJ2-5; v_call: TRBV5-8; cdr3_aa: CASSLGQGWETQYF; cdr3_nt: TGTGCCAGCAGCTTAGGACAGGGTTGGGAGACCCAGTACTTC
clone_size: -; d_call: -; j_call: TRBJ2-3; v_call: TRBV5-6; cdr3_aa: CASSLGVVTQYF; cdr3_nt: TGTGCCAGCAGCTTAGGAGTAGTTACGCAGTATTTT
clone_size: -; d_call: TRBD2; j_call: TRBJ2-1; v_call: TRBV19; cdr3_aa: CASSIPLLAGGPNEQFF; cdr3_nt: TGTGCCAGTAGTATCCCCCTACTAGCGGGAGGGCCCAATGAGCAGTTCTTC
clone_size: -; d_call: -; j_call: TRBJ1-6; v_call: TRBV2; cdr3_aa: CASSEPGIGSPLHF; cdr3_nt: TGTGCCAGCAGTGAGCCAGGGATAGGCTCACCCCTCCACTTT
clone_size: few; d_call: TRBD2; j_call: TRBJ2-3; v_call: TRBV9; cdr3_aa: CASSLAGKGDTQYF; cdr3_nt: TGTGCCAGCAGCCTAGCGGGAAAAGGAGATACGCAGTATTTT
clone_size: -; d_call: TRBD2; j_call: TRBJ2-7; v_call: TRBV30; cdr3_aa: CAWSLAGAYEQYF; cdr3_nt: TGTGCCTGGAGTCTAGCGGGAGCCTACGAGCAGTACTTC
clone_size: -; d_call: -; j_call: TRBJ1-1; v_call: TRBV4-1; cdr3_aa: CASSRGWGREETEAFF; cdr3_nt: TGCGCCAGCAGCCGAGGGTGGGGCAGGGAGGAAACTGAAGCTTTCTTT
clone_size: -; d_call: -; j_call: TRBJ2-1; v_call: TRBV28; cdr3_aa: CASSPLRRSSYNEQFF; cdr3_nt: TGTGCCAGCAGTCCTCTTAGGAGAAGCTCCTACAATGAGCAGTTCTTC
clone_size: -; d_call: TRBD1; j_call: TRBJ2-5; v_call: TRBV4-1; cdr3_aa: CASSPDRVQETQYF; cdr3_nt: TGCGCCAGCAGCCCAGACAGGGTCCAAGAGACCCAGTACTTC
clone_size: -; d_call: TRBD2; j_call: TRBJ2-1; v_call: TRBV4-1; cdr3_aa: CASSQTSGSYNEQFF; cdr3_nt: TGCGCCAGCAGCCAAACTAGCGGGAGCTACAATGAGCAGTTCTTC
clone_size: -; d_call: -; j_call: TRBJ1-4; v_call: TRBV20-1; cdr3_aa: CSAKGGGLFEF; cdr3_nt: TGCAGTGCTAAAGGCGGCGGGCTCTTCGAGTTT
clone_size: -; d_call: -; j_call: TRBJ1-4; v_call: TRBV7-9; cdr3_aa: CASSSTRTEANEKLFF; cdr3_nt: TGTGCCAGCAGCTCAACCCGGACAGAAGCTAATGAAAAACTGTTTTTT
clone_size: -; d_call: TRBD2; j_call: TRBJ2-1; v_call: TRBV2; cdr3_aa: CASKVLAGVSDEQFF; cdr3_nt: TGTGCCAGCAAAGTCTTAGCGGGAGTTTCGGATGAGCAGTTCTTC
clone_size: once; d_call: -; j_call: TRBJ2-7; v_call: TRBV28; cdr3_aa: CASSLPGAYEQYF; cdr3_nt: TGTGCCAGCAGTTTACCGGGGGCCTACGAGCAGTACTTC
clone_size: -; d_call: -; j_call: TRBJ1-1; v_call: TRBV7-9; cdr3_aa: CASSPTGNTEAFF; cdr3_nt: TGTGCCAGCAGTCCGACAGGGAACACTGAAGCTTTCTTT
clone_size: -; d_call: TRBD1; j_call: TRBJ2-7; v_call: TRBV27; cdr3_aa: CASRTGQGASYEQYF; cdr3_nt: TGTGCCAGCAGGACCGGACAGGGGGCCAGTTACGAGCAGTACTTC
clone_size: -; d_call: TRBD2; j_call: TRBJ2-5; v_call: TRBV2; cdr3_aa: CASRTSGNIQETQYF; cdr3_nt: TGTGCCAGCCGGACTAGCGGGAACATTCAAGAGACCCAGTACTTC
clone_size: -; d_call: -; j_call: TRBJ2-1; v_call: TRBV4-1; cdr3_aa: CASSQEPRRAGEQFF; cdr3_nt: TGCGCCAGCAGCCAAGAACCCCGCCGGGCGGGTGAGCAGTTCTTC
clone_size: -; d_call: -; j_call: TRBJ2-2; v_call: TRBV6-1; cdr3_aa: CASSSGGELFF; cdr3_nt: TGTGCCAGCAGCTCGGGGGGGGAGCTGTTTTTT
clone_size: once; d_call: -; j_call: TRBJ2-1; v_call: TRBV9; cdr3_aa: CASSAEVWNEQFF; cdr3_nt: TGTGCCAGCAGCGCAGAAGTTTGGAATGAGCAGTTCTTC
clone_size: once; d_call: TRBD1; j_call: TRBJ1-6; v_call: TRBV6-5; cdr3_aa: CASRQGLGSPLHF; cdr3_nt: TGTGCCAGCAGACAGGGGTTAGGGTCACCCCTCCACTTT
clone_size: -; d_call: -; j_call: TRBJ1-2; v_call: TRBV2; cdr3_aa: CASSVEGTNGYTF; cdr3_nt: TGTGCCAGCAGTGTTGAGGGAACGAATGGCTACACCTTC
clone_size: -; d_call: TRBD2; j_call: TRBJ2-2; v_call: TRBV4-1; cdr3_aa: CASSQGLAGGNGELFF; cdr3_nt: TGCGCCAGCAGCCAAGGCCTAGCGGGAGGGAACGGGGAGCTGTTTTTT
clone_size: -; d_call: -; j_call: TRBJ1-2; v_call: TRBV6-5; cdr3_aa: CASTPGKNYGYTF; cdr3_nt: TGTGCCAGCACCCCCGGGAAGAACTATGGCTACACCTTC
clone_size: -; d_call: TRBD2; j_call: TRBJ2-1; v_call: TRBV4-1; cdr3_aa: CASSTRLAGGKGNEQFF; cdr3_nt: TGCGCCAGCAGCACCCGGCTAGCGGGAGGGAAAGGGAATGAGCAGTTCTTC
clone_size: -; d_call: TRBD1; j_call: TRBJ1-5; v_call: TRBV28; cdr3_aa: CASRGQAVQHF; cdr3_nt: TGTGCCAGCAGGGGACAGGCCGTCCAGCATTTT
clone_size: -; d_call: -; j_call: TRBJ2-1; v_call: TRBV4-1; cdr3_aa: CASSHATAEYNEQFF; cdr3_nt: TGCGCCAGCAGCCACGCCACGGCGGAGTACAATGAGCAGTTCTTC
clone_size: -; d_call: TRBD2; j_call: TRBJ2-5; v_call: TRBV28; cdr3_aa: CASSLSTSGLPPKRTQYF; cdr3_nt: TGTGCCAGCAGTTTATCGACTAGCGGCCTACCCCCAAAGAGAACCCAGTACTTC
clone_size: -; d_call: TRBD1; j_call: TRBJ1-1; v_call: TRBV2; cdr3_aa: CASRYPETGGHTEAFF; cdr3_nt: TGTGCCAGCAGATACCCCGAGACAGGGGGGCACACTGAAGCTTTCTTT
clone_size: -; d_call: -; j_call: TRBJ1-2; v_call: TRBV19; cdr3_aa: CASSVWTASEFTF; cdr3_nt: TGTGCCAGTAGTGTGTGGACAGCCTCCGAGTTTACCTTC